Described below is a single T cell receptor beta chain sequence and its context. There is no known antigen for this receptor. Base qualities are not provided; no much larger clone lies one nucleotide away. These data belong to a study of blood T cell repertoires in COVID-19 (dated by TCRdb to between 2020 and 2021). Regarding the study in general: Collaborator samples came from the United States, Italy and Spain and covered acute and convalescent phases of COVID-19. The prospective study material was composed of cDNA or gDNA derived from T cells, B-cell-depleted T cells, or PBMCs. Deeply sampled blood TCRbeta repertoires from subjects exposed to, actively infected with, or recovered from COVID-19 were included in the dataset. The repertoires were released in a freely available public database meant as a resource for research on the immune response to SARS-CoV-2. Samples were obtained from the ongoing ImmuneRACE study (first 160 participants) and from roughly 1,300 subjects provided by 6 global collaborators. Nearly every sample came with metadata listing a de-identified subject ID, COVID-19 status, age in years and sex. Where HLA class I and class II types were available, the types were taken from metadata supplied by the sample provider, not from assay-based typing.

The study at large found these results: The quantity of clinical and demographic metadata differed by source and by participant and was supplied without curation.

The immunoSEQ Assay, a bias-controlled multiplex PCR, was used to amplify TCRbeta CDR3 regions from genomic DNA. The paper's processing steps were these. Within the assay, amplification of reference gene primers was used to estimate how many nucleated cells each sample contained. To quantify the absolute abundance of each unique TCRbeta CDR3 rearrangement, sequence reads were collapsed and filtered. Productive Simpson clonality was computed per sample as the square root of Simpson's diversity index over productive rearrangements. TCRdb limited this immuneACCESS table to in-frame rearrangements with V and J called. A share of clones is missing; checked studies link under half to unresolved V genes, and the rest is unexplained. That table is the source of V, J and clone size, and D and trimming were worked out from the DNA. This sample has 400,000 or so clones in its table, and roughly 86% of those were observed once. Jointly, the top ten make up around 3% of the sample.

The CDR3, cysteine through phenylalanine, is 17 amino acids long. Left in the record is the CDR3 DNA by itself, 51 bases read in frame from the first base. Reading the germline V gene gives CDR1 SGHTA and CDR2 FQGTGA. V lost 1 base and J lost 1 base, and the count of bases not matched to a germline gene is 7. Each collaborating institution followed its own protocols to collect whole blood in K2EDTA tubes. Collaborator samples were shipped for TCRbeta analysis as frozen whole blood, isolated PBMCs, or DNA extracted from either sample type. The chain links TRBV7-3 with TRBJ2-3; TRBD2 aligns with 8 central bases. The sequence came from a human donor in a cohort sampled during active COVID-19. Specimen: peripheral blood. The sequenced DNA: TGTGCCAGCAGCTTAAGTGCCAGCGGGGGTGGCACAGATACGCAGTATTTT. The resulting protein is CASSLSASGGGTDTQYF.